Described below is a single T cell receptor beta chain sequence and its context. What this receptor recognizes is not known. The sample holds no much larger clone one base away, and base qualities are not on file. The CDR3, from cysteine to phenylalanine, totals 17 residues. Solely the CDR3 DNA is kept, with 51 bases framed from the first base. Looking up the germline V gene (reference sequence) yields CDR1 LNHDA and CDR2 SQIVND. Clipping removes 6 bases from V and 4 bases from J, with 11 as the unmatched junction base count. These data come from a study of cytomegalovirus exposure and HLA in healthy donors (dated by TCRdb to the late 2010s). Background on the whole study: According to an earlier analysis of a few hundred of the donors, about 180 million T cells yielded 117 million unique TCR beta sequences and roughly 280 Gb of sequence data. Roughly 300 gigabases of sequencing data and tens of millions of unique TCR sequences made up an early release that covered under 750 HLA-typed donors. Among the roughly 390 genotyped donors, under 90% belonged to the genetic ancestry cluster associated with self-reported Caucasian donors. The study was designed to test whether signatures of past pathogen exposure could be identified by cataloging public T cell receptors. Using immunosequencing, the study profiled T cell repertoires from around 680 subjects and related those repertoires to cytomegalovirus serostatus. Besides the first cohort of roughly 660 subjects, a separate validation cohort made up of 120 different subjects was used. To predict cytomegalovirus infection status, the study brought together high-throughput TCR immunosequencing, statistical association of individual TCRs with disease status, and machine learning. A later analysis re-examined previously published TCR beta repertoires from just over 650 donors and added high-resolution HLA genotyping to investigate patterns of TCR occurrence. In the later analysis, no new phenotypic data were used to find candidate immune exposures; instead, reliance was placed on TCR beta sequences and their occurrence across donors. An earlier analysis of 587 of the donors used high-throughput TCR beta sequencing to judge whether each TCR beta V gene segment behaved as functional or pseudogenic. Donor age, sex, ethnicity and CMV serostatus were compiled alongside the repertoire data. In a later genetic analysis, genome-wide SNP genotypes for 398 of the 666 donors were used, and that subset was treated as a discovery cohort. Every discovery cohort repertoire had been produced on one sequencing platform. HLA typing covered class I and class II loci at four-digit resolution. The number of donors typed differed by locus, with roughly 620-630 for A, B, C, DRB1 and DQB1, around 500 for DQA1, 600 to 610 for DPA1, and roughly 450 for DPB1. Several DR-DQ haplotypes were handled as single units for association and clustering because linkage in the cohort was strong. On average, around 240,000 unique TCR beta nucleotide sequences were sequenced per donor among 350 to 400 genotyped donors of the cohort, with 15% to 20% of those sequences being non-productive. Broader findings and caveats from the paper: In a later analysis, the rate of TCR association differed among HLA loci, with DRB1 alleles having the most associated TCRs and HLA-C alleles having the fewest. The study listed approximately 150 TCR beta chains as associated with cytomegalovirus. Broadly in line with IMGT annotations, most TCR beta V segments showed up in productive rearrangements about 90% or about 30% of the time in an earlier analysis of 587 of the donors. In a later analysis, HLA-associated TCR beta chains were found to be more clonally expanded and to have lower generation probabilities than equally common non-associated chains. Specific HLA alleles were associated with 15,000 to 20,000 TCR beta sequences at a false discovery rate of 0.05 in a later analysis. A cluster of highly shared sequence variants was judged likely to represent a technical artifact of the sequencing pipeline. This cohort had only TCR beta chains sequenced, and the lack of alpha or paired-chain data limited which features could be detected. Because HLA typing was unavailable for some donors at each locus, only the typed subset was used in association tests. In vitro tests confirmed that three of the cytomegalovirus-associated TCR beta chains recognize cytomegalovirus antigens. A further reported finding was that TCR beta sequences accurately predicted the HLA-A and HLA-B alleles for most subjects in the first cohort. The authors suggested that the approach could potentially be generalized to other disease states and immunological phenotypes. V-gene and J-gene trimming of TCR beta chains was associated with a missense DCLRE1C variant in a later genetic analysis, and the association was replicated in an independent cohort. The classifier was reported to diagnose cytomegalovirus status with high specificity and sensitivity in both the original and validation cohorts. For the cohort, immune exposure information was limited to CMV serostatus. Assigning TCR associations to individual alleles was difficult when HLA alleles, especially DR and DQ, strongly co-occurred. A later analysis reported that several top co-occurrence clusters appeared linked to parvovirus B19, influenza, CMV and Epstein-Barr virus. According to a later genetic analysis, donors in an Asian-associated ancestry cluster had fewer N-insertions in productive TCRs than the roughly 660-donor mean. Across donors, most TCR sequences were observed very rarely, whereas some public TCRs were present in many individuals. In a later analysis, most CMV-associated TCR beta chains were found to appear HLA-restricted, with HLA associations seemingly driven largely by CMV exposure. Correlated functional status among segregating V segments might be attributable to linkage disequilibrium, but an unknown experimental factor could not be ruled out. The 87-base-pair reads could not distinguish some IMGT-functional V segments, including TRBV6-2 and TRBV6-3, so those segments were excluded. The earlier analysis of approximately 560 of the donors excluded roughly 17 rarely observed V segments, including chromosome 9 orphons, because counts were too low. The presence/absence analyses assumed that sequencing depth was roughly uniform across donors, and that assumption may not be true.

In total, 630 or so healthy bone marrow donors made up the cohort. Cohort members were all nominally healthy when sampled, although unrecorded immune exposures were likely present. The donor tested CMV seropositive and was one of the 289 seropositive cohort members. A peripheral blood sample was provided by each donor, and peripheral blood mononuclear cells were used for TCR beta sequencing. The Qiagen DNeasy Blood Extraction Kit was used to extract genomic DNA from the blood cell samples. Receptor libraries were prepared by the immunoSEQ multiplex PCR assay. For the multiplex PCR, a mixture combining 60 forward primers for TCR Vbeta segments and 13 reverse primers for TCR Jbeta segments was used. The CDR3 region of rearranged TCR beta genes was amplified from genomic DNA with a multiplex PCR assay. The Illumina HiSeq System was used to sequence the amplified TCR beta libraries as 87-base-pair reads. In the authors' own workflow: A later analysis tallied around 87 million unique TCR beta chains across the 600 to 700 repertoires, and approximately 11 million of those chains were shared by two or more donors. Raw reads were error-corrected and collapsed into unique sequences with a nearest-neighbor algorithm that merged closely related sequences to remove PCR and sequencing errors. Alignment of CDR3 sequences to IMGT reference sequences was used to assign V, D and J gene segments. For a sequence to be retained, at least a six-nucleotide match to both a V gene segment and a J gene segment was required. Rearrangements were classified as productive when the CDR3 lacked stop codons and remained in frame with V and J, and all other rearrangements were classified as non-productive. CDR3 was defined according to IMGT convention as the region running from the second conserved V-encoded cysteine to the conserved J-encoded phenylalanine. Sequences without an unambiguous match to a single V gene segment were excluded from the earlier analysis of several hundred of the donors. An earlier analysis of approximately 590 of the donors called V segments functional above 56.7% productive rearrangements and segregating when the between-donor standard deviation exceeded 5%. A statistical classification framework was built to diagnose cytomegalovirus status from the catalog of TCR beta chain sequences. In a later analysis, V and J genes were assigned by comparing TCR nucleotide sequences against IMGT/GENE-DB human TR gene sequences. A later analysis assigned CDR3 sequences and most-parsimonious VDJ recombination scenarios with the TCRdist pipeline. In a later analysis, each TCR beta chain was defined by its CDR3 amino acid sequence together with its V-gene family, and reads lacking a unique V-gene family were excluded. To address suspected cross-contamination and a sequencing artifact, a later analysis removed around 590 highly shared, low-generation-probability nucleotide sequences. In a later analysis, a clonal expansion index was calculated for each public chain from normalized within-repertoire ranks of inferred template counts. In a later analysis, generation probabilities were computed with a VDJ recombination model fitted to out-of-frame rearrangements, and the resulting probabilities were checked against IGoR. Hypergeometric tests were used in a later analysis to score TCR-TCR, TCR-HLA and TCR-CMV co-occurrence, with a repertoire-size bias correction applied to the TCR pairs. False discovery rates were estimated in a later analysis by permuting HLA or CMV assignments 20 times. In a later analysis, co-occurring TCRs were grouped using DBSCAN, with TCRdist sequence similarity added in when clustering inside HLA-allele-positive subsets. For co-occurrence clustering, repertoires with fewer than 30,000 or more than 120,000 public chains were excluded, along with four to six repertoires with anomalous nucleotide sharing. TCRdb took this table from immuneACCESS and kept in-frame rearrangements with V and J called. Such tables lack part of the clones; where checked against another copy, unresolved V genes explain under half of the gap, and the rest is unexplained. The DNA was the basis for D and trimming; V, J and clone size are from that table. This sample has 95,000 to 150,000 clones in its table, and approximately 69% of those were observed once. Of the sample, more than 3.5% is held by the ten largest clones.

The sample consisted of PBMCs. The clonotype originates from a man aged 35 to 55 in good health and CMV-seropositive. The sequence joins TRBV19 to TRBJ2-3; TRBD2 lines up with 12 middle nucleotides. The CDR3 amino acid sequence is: CASRKTSGSQIPDTQYF. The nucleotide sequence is TGTGCCAGTAGGAAGACTAGCGGGAGCCAGATTCCAGATACGCAGTATTTT. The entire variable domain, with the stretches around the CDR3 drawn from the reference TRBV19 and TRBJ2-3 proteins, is DGGITQSPKYLFRKEGQNVTLSCEQNLNHDAMYWYRQDPGQGLRLIYYSQIVNDFQKGDIAEGYSVSREKKESFPLTVTSAQKNPTAFYLCASRKTSGSQIPDTQYFGPGTRLTVL.